Sequencing of this T cell receptor beta chain was carried out in a study of a mutant IDH1 vaccine in newly diagnosed glioma. Turning to the study itself: Vaccinations were initiated 4-6 weeks following radiotherapy alone, or were given together with temozolomide cycles.

Overall study findings and caveats: Pseudoprogression apparently tracked independently of changes in top peripheral T cell clonotypes.

Time point denoted: week 35, safety follow-up. Vaccination comprised doses that each held 300 ug of mutant IDH1 20-mer peptide, plus topical imiquimod. Patients in the study were vaccinated eight times, receiving shots in weeks 1, 3, 5, 7, 11, 15, 19 and 23. The germline CDR1 and CDR2 sequences are MGHDK and SYGVNS. This CDR3 is built from 11 residues. Between the trimmed V and J ends, which lost 2 bases and 7 bases, there was a span of 6 bases. Clones were read by immunoSEQ multiplex PCR, and TCRdb kept only the in-frame ones, dropping some. The table records approximately 31,000 clones, around 84% of them present only once. This clone has a handful of counts. Its target is unknown.

This TCR was recovered from a woman between 18 and 30 years old with glioma. This rearrangement joins TRBV25-1 to TRBJ2-7; D gene unclear. Here the sequenced sample was PBMCs, taken from a glioma patient whose treatment included an IDH1 peptide vaccine. The CDR3 protein is CASSERVEQYF. The CDR3 DNA sequence: TGTGCCAGCAGTGAAAGGGTGGAGCAGTACTTC.